This TCR beta chain is from a study of blood T cell repertoires in COVID-19. Deletions cut 0 bases from V and 6 bases from J, with 12 bases between. This CDR3 is 14 amino acids long. Germline assignment: CDR1 SGHAT and CDR2 FQNNGV. Clones were sequenced by immunoSEQ multiplex PCR, and TCRdb holds only the in-frame ones, with some missing. The profile shows hundreds of thousands of clones, around 82% of them singletons. The clonotype was recovered from a woman in her forties or fifties who had been exposed to COVID-19. The sample comprised PBMCs or T cells enriched from blood (not recorded which). J is TRBJ2-7 and V is TRBV11-2; D might be TRBD1 (6 bases). CDR3 sequence (DNA): TGTGCCAGCAGCTTAGATAAGACAGGCGTCGAGCAGTACTTC. Amino acid sequence: CASSLDKTGVEQYF.